Listed below are T cell receptor beta chains from one sample, sequenced in a study of blood T cell repertoires in COVID-19. Some clones are missing from TCRdb's copy, which holds only in-frame ones; the method was immunoSEQ multiplex PCR. The profile shows 250,000 to 350,000 clones, more than 75% of them singletons. The sample taken for sequencing was peripheral blood. These receptors were obtained from a woman aged 45-65 years who had recovered from COVID-19. Both conserved end residues are part of each CDR3. A D gene is named only where the DNA matches it firmly. Rows give clone size only sometimes, using once, few, many, or a class for an expanded clone.

size	J	V	D	DNA	CDR3
NA	TRBJ2-7	TRBV28	NA	TGTGCCAGCATCGAAGCGGGCCGCTCCTACGAGCAGTACTTC	CASIEAGRSYEQYF
NA	TRBJ1-1	TRBV4-1	NA	TGCGCCAGCAGCCAAGACGGGAACACTGAAGCTTTCTTT	CASSQDGNTEAFF
NA	TRBJ1-1	TRBV18	TRBD1	TGTGCCAGCTCACCAGTGGCGGGACAGGGCACTGAAGCTTTCTTT	CASSPVAGQGTEAFF
few	TRBJ2-7	TRBV19	TRBD1	TGTGCCAGTAGTAACACCGGGACAGGAAGCTCCTACGAGCAGTACTTC	CASSNTGTGSSYEQYF
once	TRBJ1-1	TRBV10-3	TRBD1	TGTGCCATCAGTGGAGACAGGGGGAACACTGAAGCTTTCTTT	CAISGDRGNTEAFF
NA	TRBJ1-1	TRBV6-5	TRBD1	TGTGCCAGCAGTCGGGACAGACTGAACACTGAAGCTTTCTTT	CASSRDRLNTEAFF
NA	TRBJ2-3	TRBV7-9	NA	TGTGCCAGCAGCTTAGTAGTAGGGGGCACAGATACGCAGTATTTT	CASSLVVGGTDTQYF
NA	TRBJ1-1	TRBV6-2/TRBV6-3	NA	TGTGCCAGCAGTTACTCGGGGAGGACTGAAGCTTTCTTT	CASSYSGRTEAFF
NA	TRBJ2-5	TRBV29-1	TRBD1	TGCAGCGTTACACCGGGACAGGGAGTTGAGACCCAGTACTTC	CSVTPGQGVETQYF
NA	TRBJ2-1	TRBV28	NA	TGTGCCAGCAGTGGGACAAATGAGCAGTTCTTC	CASSGTNEQFF
NA	TRBJ2-7	TRBV28	TRBD2	TGTGCCAGCAACACCCCCCAACTAGCGGGAGACGGTGAGCAGTACTTC	CASNTPQLAGDGEQYF
NA	TRBJ1-2	TRBV27	TRBD1	TGTGCCAGCAGGACCGACCGGGACAGGGAGGACTATGGCTACACCTTC	CASRTDRDREDYGYTF
NA	TRBJ1-5	TRBV6-2/TRBV6-3	TRBD1	TGTGCCAGCAGTCAGGGACAGGGGCGCAATCAGCCCCAGCATTTT	CASSQGQGRNQPQHF
NA	TRBJ2-1	TRBV19	TRBD1	TGTGCCAGTAGGACAGGGAATGAGCAGTTCTTC	CASRTGNEQFF
NA	TRBJ2-1	TRBV6-6	NA	TGTGCCAGCAGCCGCCAGGACAATGAGCAGTTCTTC	CASSRQDNEQFF
NA	TRBJ1-1	TRBV5-1	NA	TGCGCCAGCAGCCCCTTTGGCGGTCAGATGAACACTGAAGCTTTCTTT	CASSPFGGQMNTEAFF
NA	TRBJ1-5	TRBV3-1/TRBV3-2	NA	TGTGCCAGCAGCCAAGACAGGCAAAATCAGCCCCAGCATTTT	CASSQDRQNQPQHF
once	TRBJ2-1	TRBV7-2	TRBD2	TGTGCCAGCAGCCGGACTAGCGGGAGGATTGAGCAGTTCTTC	CASSRTSGRIEQFF
NA	TRBJ1-1	TRBV19	NA	TGTGCCAGTAGTTCGTTCGGGGGCACTGAAGCTTTCTTT	CASSSFGGTEAFF
NA	TRBJ1-4	TRBV14	NA	TGTGCCAGCAGCCATCAGACTGCAACTAATGAAAAACTGTTTTTT	CASSHQTATNEKLFF
NA	TRBJ2-7	TRBV30	TRBD2	TGTGCCTGGAGCCTAGGGACTAGCGGGAGTATCGACGAGCAGTACTTC	CAWSLGTSGSIDEQYF
NA	TRBJ1-6	TRBV10-3	NA	TGTGCCATCAGTGAGTGGCAGGGATTTAATAATTCACCCCTCCACTTT	CAISEWQGFNNSPLHF
few	TRBJ1-6	TRBV28	NA	TGTGCCAGCAGTACCCCCTTAACAGGGCGCTATAATTCACCCCTCCACTTT	CASSTPLTGRYNSPLHF
NA	TRBJ2-4	TRBV28	TRBD1	TGTGCCAGCAGTTTTGGACCGGGACAGGCAGCCAAAAACATTCAGTACTTC	CASSFGPGQAAKNIQYF
NA	TRBJ1-1	TRBV3-1/TRBV3-2	NA	TGTGCCAGCAGCGCGTCGGGTACTGAAGCTTTCTTT	CASSASGTEAFF
NA	TRBJ2-7	TRBV20-1	NA	TGCAGTGCTAGTCATCCCGACACCCCGGGCGGGCACGAGCAGTACTTC	CSASHPDTPGGHEQYF
NA	TRBJ2-1	TRBV30	NA	TGTGCCTGGACTCTAAACAATGAGCAGTTCTTC	CAWTLNNEQFF
NA	TRBJ2-3	TRBV7-3	TRBD2	TGTGCCAGCAGCCTAGTGGGGGGGTCGGGCACAGATACGCAGTATTTT	CASSLVGGSGTDTQYF
NA	TRBJ2-1	TRBV6-2/TRBV6-3	NA	TGTGCCAGCAGTTACCTCGCCCCATCTAACAATGAGCAGTTCTTC	CASSYLAPSNNEQFF
once	TRBJ2-1	TRBV30	NA	TGTGCCTGGGCCGCGGGGCTACCAGTCTACAATGAGCAGTTCTTC	CAWAAGLPVYNEQFF
NA	TRBJ1-6	TRBV4-3	NA	TGCGCCAGCAGCCAAGACTACGGCTATAATTCACCCCTCCACTTT	CASSQDYGYNSPLHF
NA	TRBJ1-3	TRBV6-5	NA	TGTGCCAGCAGCCCGACAGGTATCTCTGGAAACACCATATATTTT	CASSPTGISGNTIYF
NA	TRBJ1-5	TRBV2	NA	TGTGCCAGCAGTGTAGGAGGGCAGCCCCAGCATTTT	CASSVGGQPQHF
NA	TRBJ1-6	TRBV19	TRBD1	TGTGCCAGTAGTACCCAAGGACAGGGTACTTCACCCCTCCACTTT	CASSTQGQGTSPLHF
NA	TRBJ2-1	TRBV6-9	NA	TGTGCCAGCAGTTCAAGCCATGAGCAGTTCTTC	CASSSSHEQFF
NA	TRBJ2-7	TRBV5-1	NA	TGCGCCAGCAGCTTCCCCCGGGACTCGCAAACCTACGAGCAGTACTTC	CASSFPRDSQTYEQYF
NA	TRBJ1-2	TRBV3-1/TRBV3-2	NA	TGTGCCAGCAGCCGCCTACAGGGTAACTATGGCTACACCTTC	CASSRLQGNYGYTF
NA	TRBJ2-3	TRBV28	NA	TGTGCCAGCAGTCCCCCGTTCAGGCGTAGGCAGTATTTT	CASSPPFRRRQYF
NA	TRBJ1-4	TRBV6-6	TRBD1	TGTGCCAGCAGTCCGGGGACAGGGTTTGAAAAACTGTTTTTT	CASSPGTGFEKLFF
NA	TRBJ2-1	TRBV6-5	NA	TGTGCCAGCAGGGCCCACGCAAACAATGAGCAGTTCTTC	CASRAHANNEQFF
NA	TRBJ2-7	TRBV27	TRBD2	TGTGCCAGCAGTTTACTAGCGGGGGACTACGAGCAGTACTTC	CASSLLAGDYEQYF
NA	TRBJ2-1	TRBV28	TRBD2	TGTGCCAGCGTCCGGGGAGGGGAAAGGGTATACCAGTTCTTC	CASVRGGERVYQFF
NA	TRBJ1-2	TRBV10-3	NA	TGTGCCATCAGTGAAGACAGGTTTTCTAACTATGGCTACACCTTC	CAISEDRFSNYGYTF
NA	TRBJ1-1	TRBV25-1	NA	TGTGCCAGCAGCGACACCTTGAACACTGAAGCTTTCTTT	CASSDTLNTEAFF
NA	TRBJ2-2	TRBV4-2	TRBD2	TGTGCCAGCAGCCAAGTCCGAACTAGCGGGAACACCGGGGAGCTGTTTTTT	CASSQVRTSGNTGELFF
few	TRBJ2-1	TRBV18	NA	TGTGCCAGCTCAACAGAGACTAGGAATGAGCAGTTCTTC	CASSTETRNEQFF
once	TRBJ1-5	TRBV6-2/TRBV6-3	NA	TGTGCCAGCAGCTCAGACGGGAATCAGCCCCAGCATTTT	CASSSDGNQPQHF
NA	TRBJ1-5	TRBV10-3	TRBD1	TGTGCCATCAGTGGAGGCAACAGGGGACAGCCCCAGCATTTT	CAISGGNRGQPQHF
NA	TRBJ1-3	TRBV5-4	TRBD1	TGTGCCAGCAGCAGACAGGGTTCCTACTCTGGAAACACCATATATTTT	CASSRQGSYSGNTIYF
few	TRBJ2-2	TRBV2	NA	TGTGCCAGCAGTGCCCAACTCAGGGGGGAGCTGTTTTTT	CASSAQLRGELFF
NA	TRBJ1-2	TRBV30	NA	TGTGCCTGGAGTGGCAGGGGTGGTGGCTACACCTTC	CAWSGRGGGYTF
NA	TRBJ2-2	TRBV7-7	TRBD2	TGTGCCACCTTCGGACTAGCGGACACCGGGGAGCTGTTTTTT	CATFGLADTGELFF
NA	TRBJ1-6	TRBV7-2	NA	TGTGCCAGCAGCTTAGATGCGGCAGGGGATTCACCCCTCCACTTT	CASSLDAAGDSPLHF